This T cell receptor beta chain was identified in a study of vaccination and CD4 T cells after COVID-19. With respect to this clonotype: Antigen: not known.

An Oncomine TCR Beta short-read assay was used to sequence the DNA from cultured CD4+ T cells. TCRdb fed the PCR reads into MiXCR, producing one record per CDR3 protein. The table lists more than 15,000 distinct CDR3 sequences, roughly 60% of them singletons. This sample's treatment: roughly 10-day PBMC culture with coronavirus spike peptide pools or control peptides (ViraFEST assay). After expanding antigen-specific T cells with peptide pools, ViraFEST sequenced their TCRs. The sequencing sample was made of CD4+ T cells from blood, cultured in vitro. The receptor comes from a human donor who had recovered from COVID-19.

The CDR3 nucleotides read TGTGCCAGTTCATGGCGGCCCCAAGAGACCCAGTACTTC. Translated, it gives CASSWRPQETQYF. The chain combines TRBV2 with TRBJ2-5; the D is unclear. Germline values: CDR1 SNHLY, CDR2 FYNNEI. V lost 9 bases and J lost 1, with 12 bases in between. CDR3 length: 13 residues.